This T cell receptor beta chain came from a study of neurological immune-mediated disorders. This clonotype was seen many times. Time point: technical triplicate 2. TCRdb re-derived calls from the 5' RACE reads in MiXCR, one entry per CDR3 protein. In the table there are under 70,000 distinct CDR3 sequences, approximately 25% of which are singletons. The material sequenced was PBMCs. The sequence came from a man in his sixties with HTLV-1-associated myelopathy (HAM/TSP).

CDR3 region: CSASVGNYGYTF. As DNA, the CDR3 is TGCAGTGCTAGTGTTGGAAACTATGGCTACACCTTC. This chain uses TRBV20-1 with TRBJ1-2; unclear D gene. The CDR3 is 12 amino acids. CDR1 DFQATT and CDR2 SNEGSKA come from the germline V gene (reference sequence). Trimming took 3 bases from V and 2 from J, leaving 7 bases between them.